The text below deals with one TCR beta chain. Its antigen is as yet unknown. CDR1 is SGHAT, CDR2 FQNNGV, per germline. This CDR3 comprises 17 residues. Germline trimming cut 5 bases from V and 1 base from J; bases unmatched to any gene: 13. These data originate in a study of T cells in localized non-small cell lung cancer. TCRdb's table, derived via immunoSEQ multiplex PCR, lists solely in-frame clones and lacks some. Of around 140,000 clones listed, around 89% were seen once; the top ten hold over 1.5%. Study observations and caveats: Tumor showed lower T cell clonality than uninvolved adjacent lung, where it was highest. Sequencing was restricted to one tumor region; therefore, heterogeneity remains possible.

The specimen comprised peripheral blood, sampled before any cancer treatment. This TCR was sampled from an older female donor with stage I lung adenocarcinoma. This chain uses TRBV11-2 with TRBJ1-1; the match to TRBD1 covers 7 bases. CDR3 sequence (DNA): TGTGCCAGCAGCATAGTGAGGGGGCAGAGGGCGAACACTGAAGCTTTCTTT. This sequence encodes CASSIVRGQRANTEAFF.